The present T cell receptor (beta chain) was sequenced within a study of cytomegalovirus exposure and HLA in healthy donors. General study results and limits: Later work found that TCR association rates differed between HLA loci; DRB1 had the most and HLA-C the fewest.

Concerning this clone itself: Antigen unknown.

PCR used 60 Vbeta primers and 13 Jbeta primers. In the study's own analysis: Later, 65 million to 85 million unique TCR beta chains were counted in an analysis, and approximately 10 million of them were shared. This table comes from immunoSEQ multiplex PCR, and its TCRdb copy is limited to in-frame clones, with some not included. V, J and clone size are taken as reported in that table, and D and trimming were inferred from the DNA itself. The sample contains around 280,000 clones, about 90% of which appear only once. The TCR was taken from a woman between 18 and 30 years old in good health and CMV-seronegative. Sequenced sample: PBMCs.

The CDR3 region has the DNA TGCGCCAGCAGTCAGGGGAGGGTAAACGGACTCTCCTACGAGCAGTACTTC. This translates into CASSQGRVNGLSYEQYF. The genes are TRBV23-1 and TRBJ2-7; 7 positions match TRBD2. TRBV23-1 is annotated as an ORF whose role is uncertain. The CDR3 sequence is 17 residues long. V gave up 3 bases and J gave up 0 bases; unmatched junction bases: 11.